This T cell receptor (beta chain) was retrieved from a study of blood T cells in healthy people across ages. Study observations and caveats: The fall in TCR beta diversity per million T cells was roughly linear with age.

Combining a sample-barcoded 5' primer with a J-beta primer mix, a second PCR ran for roughly 7 to 12 cycles. TCRdb reanalysed the 5' RACE reads using MiXCR and keeps one entry per CDR3 protein. The sample lists 800,000 to 950,000 distinct CDR3 sequences, 45% to 50% occurring once. V was trimmed by 0 bases and J by 8 bases, leaving 10 bases between them. CDR3 length: 13 amino acids. Germline V CDR1 and CDR2: MRHNA, SNTAGT. Aged about 6 to 90, donors were systemically healthy Caucasians from Russia. About this clonotype: Its antigen is unidentified.

Sequencing was done on a sample of blood. This receptor was taken from a man aged 25-45 years in good health. The chain links TRBV6-4 to TRBJ1-2; D possibly corresponds to TRBD1 (5 bases). The CDR3 here is CASSDSRVGGYTF. The DNA of the CDR3 is TGTGCCAGCAGTGACTCCAGGGTTGGGGGCTACACCTTC.